This TCR beta chain was captured in a study of blood T cell repertoires in COVID-19. This clone occurred a few times. How the authors handled the data: Reference gene primer amplification yielded estimated nucleated cell counts. Using immunoSEQ multiplex PCR, the repertoire was profiled, and TCRdb retains in-frame clones only, with some absent. Clonal size and the V and J genes are those of that table, whereas D and trimming came from the DNA. In the table there are tens of thousands of clones, 65% to 90% of which are singletons. Trimming shortened V by 4 bases and J by 2 bases, and 9 bases separated the two germline ends. Germline V gene sequence: CDR1 LGHDT, CDR2 YNNKEL (reference sequence). This CDR3 spans 13 amino acids.

The material sequenced was peripheral blood. The rearrangement uses TRBV3-1 (or the pseudogene TRBV3-2) and TRBJ2-7; the D gene is possibly TRBD2 (5 bases). The TCR comes from a woman of 80 years or more with active or convalescent COVID-19. Here the CDR3 DNA reads TGTGCCAGCAGCCGCGGGTCTACCTACGAGCAGTACTTC. This translates into CASSRGSTYEQYF.